This T cell receptor beta chain was observed in a study of T cell responses to AZD1222 COVID-19 vaccine (dated by TCRdb to about 2021). Regarding the study in general: AZD1222 recipients whose second dose came at about 4 weeks and those whose second dose came at about 12 weeks were combined into one group, since spike-specific TCR depth and breadth did not differ between the two schedules. TCR sequencing covered over 230 trial participants: 200 to 220 given two doses of AZD1222 and about 26 given two doses of MenACWY control vaccine. Trial participants were enrolled into age subgroups of 18-55, 56-69 and 70-plus years, which contained 148, 28 and 57 TCR-sequenced participants, respectively.

In regard to this clone: This receptor's antigen is unknown. Within one base of it there is no much larger clone, and no base qualities were kept.

What the study reported, not specific to this receptor: After two AZD1222 doses, both the breadth and the depth of spike-specific TCRs were significantly higher than at day 0 and than in MenACWY recipients. Conclusions about previously exposed vaccinees are limited, since just six AZD1222 recipients were seropositive for SARS-CoV-2 at baseline. In the small 56-69-year group, the increase in depth fell short of significance, most likely because of low power. Because no samples from the day 14 peak response were available, repertoires could be characterized only after the peak T cell response. Participants were mostly white British, with more females than males. The authors suggested clonal diversity may have been underestimated. Reportedly, almost half of the unique spike-specific TCRs recognized epitopes lying outside the regions that are mutated in the B.1.351 and B.1.1.7 variants. The whole spike protein was spanned by vaccine-associated CD4 TCRs, and dominant responses were seen in regions 160-218 and 743-854.

The CDR3 regions of human TCRbeta chains were subjected to immunosequencing. For the original study's pipeline: TCRs in the repertoires were compared against a reference library of SARS-CoV-2-specific TCRs that had been generated with the MIRA antigen-specificity platform. Breadth was defined as the fraction of unique TCRs that were SARS-CoV-2-associated, and depth was defined as the fraction of total T cells that were SARS-CoV-2-associated. Using the MIRA data, every spike-specific TCR was mapped to the spike region that the TCR reacted to and assigned to either a CD4 or a CD8 class. Log10-transformed breadth and depth values were compared by one-way ANOVA with Sidak's multiple comparisons tests. In its TCRdb copy, this immuneACCESS table keeps in-frame sequences only and misses some clones. Where compared with another copy, unresolved V genes explain less than half of these, and the others have no known cause. V, J and clone size are taken as reported in that table, and D and trimming were inferred from the DNA itself. The sample table shows 130,000 or so clones, and around 94% are seen once. Of the sample, around 7% is held by the ten largest clones.

The sample's time point label is to be understood as: baseline before first vaccination. Vaccinee samples came from UK trials COV001 and COV002, including a single-blind randomized controlled phase 2/3 trial of AZD1222 (ChAdOx1 nCoV-19) in healthy adults. Trial participant PBMC samples were collected at day 0 and day 28 after the second dose for TCRbeta chain sequencing. The TCR originated in an adult in good health. The material was peripheral blood, obtained on day 0 of AZD1222 vaccination.

This receptor has the CDR3 CASSPAGWYEQYF. The DNA is TGTGCCAGCTCACCCGCAGGGTGGTACGAGCAGTACTTC. Recombination joined TRBV18 with TRBJ2-7; TRBD1 is a possible D gene, resting on 5 matching bases. The CDR3 runs 13 residues from the cysteine to the phenylalanine. Only the CDR3 part of the read is kept: 39 bases, read in frame from the first base. The germline V gene encodes CDR1 KGHSH and CDR2 LQKENI. The V end loses 3 bases and the J end loses 4 bases, and a stretch of 10 bases separates them.